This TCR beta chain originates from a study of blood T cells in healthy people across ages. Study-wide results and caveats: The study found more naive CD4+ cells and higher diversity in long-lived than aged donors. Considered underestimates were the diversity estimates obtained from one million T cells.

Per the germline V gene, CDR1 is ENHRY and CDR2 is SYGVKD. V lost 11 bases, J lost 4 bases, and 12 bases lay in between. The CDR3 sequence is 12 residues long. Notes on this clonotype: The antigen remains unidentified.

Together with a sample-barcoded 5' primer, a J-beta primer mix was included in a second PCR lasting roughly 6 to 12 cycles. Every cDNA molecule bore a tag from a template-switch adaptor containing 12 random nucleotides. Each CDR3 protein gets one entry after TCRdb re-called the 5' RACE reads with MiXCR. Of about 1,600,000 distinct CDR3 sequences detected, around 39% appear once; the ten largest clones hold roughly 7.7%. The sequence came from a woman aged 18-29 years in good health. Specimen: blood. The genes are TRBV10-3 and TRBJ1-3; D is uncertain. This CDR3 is CASQGPGNTIYF. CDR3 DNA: TGTGCCTCCCAAGGACCAGGAAACACCATATATTTT.